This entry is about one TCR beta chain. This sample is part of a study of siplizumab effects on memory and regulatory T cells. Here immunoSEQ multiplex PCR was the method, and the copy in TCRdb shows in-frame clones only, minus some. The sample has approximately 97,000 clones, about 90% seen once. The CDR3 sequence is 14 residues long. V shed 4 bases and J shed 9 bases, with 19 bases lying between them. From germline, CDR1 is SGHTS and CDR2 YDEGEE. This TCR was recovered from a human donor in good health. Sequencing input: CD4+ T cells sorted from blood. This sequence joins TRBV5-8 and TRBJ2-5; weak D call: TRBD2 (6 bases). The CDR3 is CASSLGLNPGAQYF. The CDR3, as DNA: TGTGCCAGCAGCCTAGGCCTTAACCCGGGGGCCCAGTACTTC.